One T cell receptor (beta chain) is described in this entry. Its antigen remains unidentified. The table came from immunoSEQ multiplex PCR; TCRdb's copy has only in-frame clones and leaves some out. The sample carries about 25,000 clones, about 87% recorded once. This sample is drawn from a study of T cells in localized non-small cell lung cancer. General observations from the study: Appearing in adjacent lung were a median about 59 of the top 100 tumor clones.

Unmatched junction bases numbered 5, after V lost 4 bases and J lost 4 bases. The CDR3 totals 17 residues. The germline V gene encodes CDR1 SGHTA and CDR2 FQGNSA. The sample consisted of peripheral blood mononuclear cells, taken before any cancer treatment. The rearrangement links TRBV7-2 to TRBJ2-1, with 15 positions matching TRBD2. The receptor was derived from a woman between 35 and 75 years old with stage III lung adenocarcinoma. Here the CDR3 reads CASSSGLAGGRYNEQFF. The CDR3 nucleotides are TGTGCCAGCAGCTCGGGACTAGCGGGGGGAAGGTACAATGAGCAGTTCTTC.